This entry is about one TCR beta chain. Its matching antigen is unknown. This may be a read error, as it is one base from a much larger clone. Naive CD8 T cells were FACS-sorted by CD8+CD4-CCR7+CD45RA+ markers. V was clipped by 2 bases and J by 0 bases; unmatched bases: 3. The V gene's germline CDR1 is ENHRY and CDR2 SYGVKD. There are 16 residues in the CDR3. This record comes from a study of molecular identifiers for immune sequencing clone quantification. Overall study: In replicates, RNA from approximately 20,000 or 100,000 naive CD8 cells was divided five ways and four parts were sequenced.

MiXCR, applied by TCRdb to the PCR reads, yields one record per CDR3 protein. The sample has roughly 2,600 distinct CDR3 sequences, about a sixth seen once; the top ten hold less than 9%. Overall study findings and caveats: Amid one million naive cells, spiked Jurkat TCR RNA from one cell was reportedly still detectable.

This receptor was obtained from a human donor in good health. Some libraries in this study had Jurkat cell RNA spiked in. Sequencing input: naive CD8+ T cells from blood, with Jurkat cell RNA spiked in. Subset here: FACS-sorted CD8+CD4-CCR7+CD45RA+ naive T cells. The chain carries TRBV10-3 and TRBJ1-4, with TRBD1 identical over 7 bases. CDR3 in amino acids: CAISETGTATNEKLFF. For the CDR3, the DNA is TGTGCCATCAGTGAGACAGGGACAGCAACTAATGAAAAACTGTTTTTT.